What follows describes a single T cell receptor beta chain. Using immunoSEQ multiplex PCR, the repertoire was profiled, and TCRdb retains in-frame clones only, with some absent. The profile shows approximately 51,000 clones, roughly 92% of them singletons. This entry is derived from a study of T cell changes during pregnancy in multiple sclerosis. The CDR3 loop spans 18 amino acids. V was pared by 6 bases and J by 0 bases, with 21 bases between. CDR1 is SNHLY, CDR2 FYNNEI, per germline. This clonotype originated in a female donor with multiple sclerosis, enrolled in a pregnancy study. Source: CD4+ T cells from peripheral blood mononuclear cells, taken in the second trimester of pregnancy. The genes are TRBV2 and TRBJ1-3; D unclear. CDR3 loop: CASRGGFSRTDSGNTIYF. DNA for the CDR3: TGTGCCAGCAGGGGAGGGTTTAGTCGAACTGACTCTGGAAACACCATATATTTT.